The 21 T cell receptor beta chains presented below share a single source sample, sequenced in a study of cytomegalovirus exposure and HLA in healthy donors (dated by TCRdb to about 2017). Library generation was performed with the immunoSEQ multiplex PCR assay. A mixture of 60 forward primers for TCR Vbeta segments and 13 reverse primers for TCR Jbeta segments was used in the multiplex PCR. As stored in TCRdb, this immuneACCESS dataset retains in-frame rearrangements with V and J assigned. A fraction of the clones does not appear; measured against another copy, unresolved V genes explain less than half of the discrepancy, and the remainder lacks a known reason. The sample data list fewer than 200,000 clones, and about 88% of these were observed just once. The biggest ten clones account for about 2.5% of the sample. Sequences were obtained from PBMCs. These receptors were collected from a man in his thirties or forties in good health and CMV-seropositive.

This clone is a singleton in its sample. This chain links TRBV5-4 with TRBJ2-3; D is possibly TRBD1 (6 bases). Germline assignment: CDR1 SGHNT and CDR2 YYREEE (reference sequence). The germline V and J ends were trimmed by 2 bases and 1 base, with 11 bases remaining between them. This CDR3 is built from 15 residues. CDR3: CASSLKQGGTDTQYF. The CDR3 nucleotides read TGTGCCAGCAGCTTAAAACAGGGAGGCACAGATACGCAGTATTTT.

This clone occurred a few times. V and J are TRBV27 and TRBJ1-1; TRBD1 might be the D (6 bases). V gave up 1 base and J gave up 6 bases, with 9 bases separating them. This CDR3 comprises 13 residues. Germline V gives CDR1 MNHEY, CDR2 SMNVEV (reference sequence). CDR3 in amino acids: CASSLLHRAEAFF. In DNA, the CDR3 is TGTGCCAGCAGTTTATTACACAGGGCTGAAGCTTTCTTT.

This chain connects TRBV2 to TRBJ2-5; D remains unclear. The germline gives CDR1 SNHLY, CDR2 FYNNEI. The CDR3 totals 13 residues. Between the trimmed V and J ends, which lost 7 bases and 5 bases, there was a span of 14 bases. The CDR3 here is CASMRDLGETQYF. The CDR3 DNA follows: TGTGCCAGCATGCGTGACCTCGGGGAGACCCAGTACTTC.

The gene calls are TRBV9 and TRBJ1-1; TRBD1 might be the D (5 bases). With 0 bases removed from V and 11 bases from J, the gap between germline ends came to 14 bases. This CDR3 has 13 residues. Per germline, CDR1 SGDLS and CDR2 YYNGEE. The CDR3 sequence is CASSVGTGGTAFF. Here the CDR3 DNA reads TGTGCCAGCAGCGTAGGAACAGGCGGTACGGCTTTCTTT. Full variable domain (missing parts from reference TRBV9 and TRBJ1-1): DSGVTQTPKHLITATGQRVTLRCSPRSGDLSVYWYQQSLDQGLQFLIQYYNGEERAKGNILERFSAQQFPDLHSELNLSSLELGDSALYFCASSVGTGGTAFFGQGTRLTVV.

This clone was found a few times. The rearrangement uses TRBV21-1 and TRBJ1-4. TRBV21-1 is given as a pseudogene. The CDR3 spans 15 residues. The DNA for the CDR3 is TGTGCCAGCCGAAGGAGACCTGCAACTAATGAAAAACTGTTTTTT. Translation gives CASRRRPATNEKLFF.

V and J are TRBV2 and TRBJ2-1, with 8 bases identical to TRBD2. The V and J ends lost 5 bases and 1 base, in that order; junction bases with no gene match: 4. The CDR3 has 15 amino acids. Germline lookup yields CDR1 SNHLY and CDR2 FYNNEI. CDR3 loop: CASSSERGSYNEQFF. CDR3 DNA: TGTGCCAGCAGTTCCGAGCGGGGGTCCTACAATGAGCAGTTCTTC.

This chain joins TRBV27 and TRBJ1-6; the D is unclear. Germline V gene data show CDR1 as MNHEY and CDR2 as SMNVEV (reference sequence). Trimming shortened V by 6 bases and J by 4 bases, and 4 bases separated the two germline ends. The CDR3 length is 12 residues. The CDR3 protein is CASSPYNSPLHF. The CDR3 nucleotides read TGTGCCAGCAGCCCATATAATTCACCCCTCCACTTT.

The chain couples TRBV19 to TRBJ2-5; perhaps TRBD1 as D (5 bases). The CDR3 extends over 13 amino acids. Germline values: CDR1 LNHDA, CDR2 SQIVND (reference sequence). The V and J ends lost 3 bases and 6 bases respectively, with 11 bases between them. CDR3 nucleotide sequence: TGTGCCAGTAGTATTTCAGACAGAAAGACCCAGTACTTC. This gives the protein CASSISDRKTQYF.

The chain carries TRBV7-2 and TRBJ2-5; TRBD1 might be the D (5 bases). The germline CDR1 and CDR2 sequences are SGHTA and FQGNSA. The CDR3 sequence is 16 residues long. V was shortened by 1 base and J by 4 bases, with 16 bases between the two germline ends. Here the CDR3 DNA reads TGTGCCAGCAGCTTAGGGATCAGGGATTTAGGAGAGACCCAGTACTTC. Residues: CASSLGIRDLGETQYF.

The chain recombines TRBV28 with TRBJ2-7; 10 positions match TRBD2. The V segment lost 6 bases and the J segment 6 bases; nucleotides outside the gene matches: 8. CDR3 length: 14 amino acids. Per germline, CDR1 MDHEN and CDR2 SYDVKM. Here the CDR3 DNA reads TGTGCCAGCAGCCGACTAGCGGGTACTCTCGAGCAGTACGTC. This gives the protein CASSRLAGTLEQYV.

CDR3 DNA sequence: TGTGCCATCAGGGAGCGGGAGACAGATACGCAGTATTTT. Amino acids: CAIRERETDTQYF. V is TRBV10-3 and J is TRBJ2-3; TRBD2 matches at 8 bases. The CDR3 is 13 residues long. The germline V gene has CDR1 ENHRY and CDR2 SYGVKD. V shed 6 bases and J 3 bases; nucleotides not matched to a gene: 2.

This chain connects TRBV7-2 to TRBJ1-2; TRBD1 is a possible D gene (6 bases). V was cut by 0 bases and J by 4 bases, with 9 bases left in between. Germline V CDR1 and CDR2: SGHTA, FQGNSA. The CDR3 is 14 residues long. The CDR3: CASSLAGAPYGYTF. CDR3 nucleotides: TGTGCCAGCAGCTTAGCGGGGGCCCCCTATGGCTACACCTTC.

V usage is TRBV27 and J usage is TRBJ2-1, with 15 bases fitting TRBD2. Unmatched junction bases numbered 9, after V lost 3 bases and J lost 9 bases. The CDR3 is made up of 17 amino acids. CDR1 is MNHEY, CDR2 SMNVEV, per germline (reference sequence). The CDR3 loop reads CASSFKWTSGRGGEQFF. The CDR3 DNA reads TGTGCCAGCAGTTTCAAATGGACTAGCGGGAGGGGGGGTGAGCAGTTCTTC.

This chain joins TRBV7-6 and TRBJ2-1; perhaps TRBD2 as D (6 bases). Germline V CDR1 and CDR2: SGHVS, FNYEAQ. This CDR3 contains 14 residues. The germline V and J ends were trimmed by 3 bases and 5 bases, with 11 bases remaining between them. CDR3 region: CASSFWDSDNEQFF. The CDR3 bases are TGTGCCAGCAGCTTCTGGGACTCTGACAATGAGCAGTTCTTC.

The chain combines TRBV5-4 with TRBJ2-1; 7 bases are a match to TRBD1. Losses at the gene ends were 3 bases for V and 4 bases for J; bases not matched to a gene: 7. CDR1 SGHNT and CDR2 YYREEE come from the germline V gene (reference sequence). CDR3 length: 15 residues. CDR3 in amino acids: CASSSGQQHYNEQFF. In DNA form, the CDR3 reads TGTGCCAGCAGCTCGGGACAGCAGCATTACAATGAGCAGTTCTTC.

The chain carries TRBV11-3 and TRBJ1-3; D not certain. The length of the CDR3 is 17 residues. Trimming removed 3 bases from V and 1 base from J, with 16 bases in between. Germline CDR1 SGHNT, CDR2 YENEEA. The CDR3: CASSFGFLGGSGNTIYF. As DNA, the CDR3 is TGTGCCAGCAGCTTCGGGTTTCTCGGTGGGTCTGGAAACACCATATATTTT.

The V call is TRBV27, the J call TRBJ2-7, with 9 positions matching TRBD2. The germline CDR1 and CDR2 sequences are MNHEY and SMNVEV (reference sequence). With V trimmed by 8 bases and J by 2 bases, 7 bases remained unmatched. The CDR3 is 14 amino acids. This chain's CDR3 is CASGTSGPPYEQYV. CDR3 coding DNA: TGTGCCAGCGGAACTAGCGGGCCGCCCTACGAGCAGTACGTC.

This clone is a singleton in its sample. V and J are TRBV10-3 and TRBJ1-1; the match to TRBD1 covers 11 bases. V lost 0 bases, J lost 3 bases, and 3 bases stayed unmatched. CDR1 and CDR2 from the germline V gene are ENHRY and SYGVKD. This CDR3 is built from 16 residues. The CDR3 DNA sequence: TGTGCCATCAGTGAGTCAGGGGACAGGGGGTACACTGAAGCTTTCTTT. It is translated as CAISESGDRGYTEAFF.

The sample holds one count of this clone. The V gene is TRBV11-2, the J gene TRBJ2-3; 13 bases line up with TRBD2. The CDR3 has 16 amino acids. CDR1 is SGHAT, CDR2 FQNNGV, per germline. Losses at the gene ends were 5 bases for V and 5 bases for J; bases not matched to a gene: 7. Here the CDR3 DNA reads TGTGCCAGCAGCACCGGACTAGCGGGAGCTGGAGATACGCAGTATTTT. It codes for CASSTGLAGAGDTQYF.

This clone was recorded only once. V usage is TRBV21-1 and J usage is TRBJ2-5; TRBD2 is the table's D call and was not checked against the DNA. TRBV21-1 is deemed a pseudogene. The CDR3 has 19 residues. In DNA, the CDR3 is TGTGCCAGCACCCAAAGAAAGGGGGGGCATATTGGGCCACAAGAGACCCAGTACTTC. Translating it yields CASTQRKGGHIGPQETQYF.

This clone has only a few counts. This chain connects TRBV9 to TRBJ1-1; no clear D. This CDR3 is built from 14 residues. CDR1 and CDR2 from the germline V gene are SGDLS and YYNGEE. Trimming stripped 0 bases from V and 8 bases from J, with 14 bases between. The CDR3 sequence: CASSVVPEAGEAFF. The CDR3 DNA reads TGTGCCAGCAGCGTAGTGCCCGAGGCTGGGGAAGCTTTCTTT.